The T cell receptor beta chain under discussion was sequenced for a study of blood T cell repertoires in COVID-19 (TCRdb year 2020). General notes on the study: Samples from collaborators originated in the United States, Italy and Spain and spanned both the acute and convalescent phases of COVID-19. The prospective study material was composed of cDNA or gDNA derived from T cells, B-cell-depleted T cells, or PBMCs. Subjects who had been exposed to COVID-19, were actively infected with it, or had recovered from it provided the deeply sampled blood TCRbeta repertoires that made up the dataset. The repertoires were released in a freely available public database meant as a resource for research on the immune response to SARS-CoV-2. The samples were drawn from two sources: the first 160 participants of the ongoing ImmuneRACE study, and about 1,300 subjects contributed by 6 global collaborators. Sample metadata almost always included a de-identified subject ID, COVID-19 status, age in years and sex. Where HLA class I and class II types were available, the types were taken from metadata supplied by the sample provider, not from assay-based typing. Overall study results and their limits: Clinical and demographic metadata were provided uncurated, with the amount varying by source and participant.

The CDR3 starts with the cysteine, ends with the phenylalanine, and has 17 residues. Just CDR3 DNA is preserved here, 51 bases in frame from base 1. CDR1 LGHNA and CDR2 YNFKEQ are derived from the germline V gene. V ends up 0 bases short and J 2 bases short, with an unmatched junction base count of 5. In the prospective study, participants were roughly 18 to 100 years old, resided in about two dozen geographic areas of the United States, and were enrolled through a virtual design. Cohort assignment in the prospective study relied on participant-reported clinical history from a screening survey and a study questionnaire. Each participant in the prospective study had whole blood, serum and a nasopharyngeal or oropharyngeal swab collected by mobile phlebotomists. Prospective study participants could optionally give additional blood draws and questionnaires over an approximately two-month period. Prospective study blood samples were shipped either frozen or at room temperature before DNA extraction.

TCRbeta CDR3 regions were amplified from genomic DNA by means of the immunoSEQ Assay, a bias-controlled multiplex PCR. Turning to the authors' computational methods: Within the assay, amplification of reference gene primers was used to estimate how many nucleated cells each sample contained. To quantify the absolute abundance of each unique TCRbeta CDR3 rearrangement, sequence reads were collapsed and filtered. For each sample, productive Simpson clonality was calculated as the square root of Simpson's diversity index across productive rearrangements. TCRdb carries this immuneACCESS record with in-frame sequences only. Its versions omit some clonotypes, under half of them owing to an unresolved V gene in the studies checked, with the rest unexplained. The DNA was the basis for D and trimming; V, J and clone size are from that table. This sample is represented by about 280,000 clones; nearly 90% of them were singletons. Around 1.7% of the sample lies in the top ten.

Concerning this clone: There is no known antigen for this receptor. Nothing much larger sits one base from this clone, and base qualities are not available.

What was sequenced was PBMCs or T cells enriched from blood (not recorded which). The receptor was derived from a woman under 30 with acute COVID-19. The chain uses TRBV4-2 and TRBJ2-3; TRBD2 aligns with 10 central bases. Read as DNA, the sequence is TGTGCCAGCAGCCAAGACGGCGGACTAGCGGACACAGATACGCAGTATTTT. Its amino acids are CASSQDGGLADTDTQYF.